The present T cell receptor (beta chain) was sequenced within a study of response to subunit inactivated influenza vaccine (dated by TCRdb to the late 2010s). About the study as a whole: Deep quantitative T cell receptor repertoire profiling was used in the study to track responses to a trivalent subunit inactivated influenza vaccine.

The germline V gene (reference sequence) sets CDR1 to LNHNV and CDR2 to YYDKDF. The trim is 0 bases for V and 5 bases for J, with a gap of 11 bases between the germline ends. The CDR3 starts with the cysteine, ends with the phenylalanine, and has 14 residues. This entry keeps only the CDR3 DNA: 42 bases, framed from base 1. In the case of this clonotype: Its antigen target is currently unknown. No base qualities exist here, and no much larger clone lies one base off it.

Library creation used RT-PCR. Instrument on record: Illumina HiSeq 2500. TCRdb reworked the public reads: Q25 trimming with fastp, MiXCR clone assembly, productive beta chains retained. Records with the same CDR3 protein are collapsed into one entry carrying the most frequent genes and DNA. This sample comprises about 240,000 distinct CDR3 sequences, less than 15% of them detected only once. The ten largest make up approximately 8.3% of the sample. What the research found in general, with its limitations: According to the authors, only a limited number of new T cells may be recruited by each seasonal influenza vaccination.

This sequence originates from a man between 50 and 59 years old who received an inactivated influenza vaccine. Donor details come from another sample of the same person, matched by shared clones. This chain is built from TRBV15 and TRBJ2-7; the D region is possibly TRBD1 or TRBD2, each matching across 5 bases. This material consisted of non-naive T cells sorted from PBMCs, taken around 14 days before vaccination. The intended sense of this specimen's cell subset or site label: memory T cell fraction. CDR3 sequence: CATSRDAGTHEQYF. The DNA is TGTGCCACCAGCAGAGATGCAGGGACCCACGAGCAGTACTTC.